Shown below are 22 T cell receptor beta chains from a single sample sequenced in a study of identical twins. One entry per CDR3 protein results from TCRdb running MiXCR on the 5' RACE reads. The sample contains 350,000 or so distinct CDR3 sequences, 7% to 9.5% of which appear only once. Specimen: naive T cells sorted from blood. These receptors all stem from a woman aged 45-65 years in good health.

This sequence joins TRBV6-1 and TRBJ1-1; TRBD1 matches at 7 bases. Per the germline V gene, CDR1 is MNHNS and CDR2 is SASEGT. The V segment lost 6 bases and the J segment 6 bases; nucleotides outside the gene matches: 7. The CDR3 covers 13 residues. The CDR3 region is CASRTGYSAEAFF. CDR3 nucleotides: TGTGCCAGCAGGACAGGGTATAGCGCTGAAGCTTTCTTT.

This clonotype was seen more than once but under ten times. The chain employs TRBV18 and TRBJ2-6, with no clear D. Germline CDR1 is KGHSH and CDR2 is LQKENI. This CDR3 is built from 15 residues. V was clipped by 3 bases and J by 4 bases, with 10 bases between them. CDR3 residues: CASSPSASGANVLTF. The CDR3 DNA follows: TGTGCCAGCTCACCGTCTGCTTCCGGGGCCAACGTCCTGACTTTC.

This clonotype has more than one count but fewer than ten. V is TRBV5-1 and J is TRBJ2-3, with D hard to call. The germline V gene encodes CDR1 SGHRS and CDR2 YFSETQ. Trimming removed 0 bases from V and 2 bases from J, with 10 bases in between. The CDR3 runs 15 residues. As DNA, the CDR3 is TGCGCCAGCAGCTTGGGACTCGACCCCACAGATACGCAGTATTTT. As protein: CASSLGLDPTDTQYF.

The chain has TRBV7-8 and TRBJ2-7; D uncertain. The CDR3 runs to 13 residues. Germline CDR1 reads SGHVS; CDR2 reads FQNEAQ. V lost 4 bases and J 6 bases, leaving 13 bases between the germline ends. CDR3 coding DNA: TGTGCCAGCAGCTCAACCCAGACAAGCGAGCAGTACGTC. Translating it yields CASSSTQTSEQYV.

V and J are TRBV6-6 and TRBJ2-1; D call uncertain. The V gene's germline CDR1 is MNHNY and CDR2 SVGAGI (reference sequence). This CDR3 is built from 15 residues. Trimming cost V 6 bases and J 4 bases, with 16 bases left between them. The CDR3 DNA reads TGTGCCAGCAGCCCTTACTCCTCTCGGTACAATGAGCAGTTCTTC. Translated: CASSPYSSRYNEQFF.

In its sample, this clonotype was seen a few times. The chain carries TRBV6-5 and TRBJ2-3; perhaps D is TRBD1 or TRBD2 (5 bases each). Germline CDR1 and CDR2: MNHEY and SVGAGI. With 8 bases removed from V and 2 bases from J, the gap between germline ends came to 14 bases. This CDR3 contains 14 residues. Written as DNA, the CDR3 is TGTGCCAGCGCTCGACGGGACCTCACAGATACGCAGTATTTT. It yields the protein CASARRDLTDTQYF.

This clonotype was counted only a few times. The V and J genes are TRBV20-1 and TRBJ2-2, with 10 bases identical to TRBD2. The germline CDR1 and CDR2 sequences are DFQATT and SNEGSKA (reference sequence). The CDR3 runs to 17 residues. The J segment lost 8 bases and the V segment lost 6 bases, leaving 18 bases of the junction unmatched. The CDR3 nucleotides are TGCAGTGCCCTACCCCCACCTTTAGCGGGAGGAACTGGGGAGCTGTTTTTT. Its protein product is CSALPPPLAGGTGELFF.

The chain is built from TRBV29-1 and TRBJ1-1, with 9 bases matching TRBD1. The germline gives CDR1 SQVTM, CDR2 ANQGSEA. The CDR3 is made up of 13 amino acids. Losses at the gene ends were 7 bases for V and 4 bases for J; bases not matched to a gene: 7. The DNA for the CDR3 is TGCAGCGGCTACAGGGGGCAAGGCACTGAAGCTTTCTTT. Its protein product is CSGYRGQGTEAFF.

This clonotype was observed many times. J is TRBJ2-1 and V is TRBV20-1; TRBD2 aligns across 8 bases. Germline V gene sequence: CDR1 DFQATT, CDR2 SNEGSKA (reference sequence). The CDR3 extends over 14 amino acids. Trimming removed 3 bases from V and 4 bases from J; junction bases left unmatched: 5. For the CDR3, the DNA is TGCAGTGCTAGCAGAACTAGCGGATACAATGAGCAGTTCTTC. Its translation is CSASRTSGYNEQFF.

The chain carries TRBV20-1 and TRBJ2-1, with unresolved D. From germline, CDR1 is DFQATT and CDR2 SNEGSKA (reference sequence). This CDR3 spans 11 amino acids. With 1 base removed from V and 7 bases from J, the gap between germline ends came to 5 bases. The CDR3 loop is CSARAKNEQFF. In nucleotides, the CDR3 is TGCAGTGCTAGAGCTAAAAATGAGCAGTTCTTC.

In its sample, this clonotype was seen a few times. The chain couples TRBV20-1 to TRBJ2-5; D may be TRBD1 (5 bases). The CDR3 sequence is 13 residues long. V gave up 3 bases and J gave up 1 base, with 9 bases separating them. Germline loops: CDR1 DFQATT, CDR2 SNEGSKA (reference sequence). The CDR3 region is CSARGPTQETQYF. The DNA of the CDR3 is TGCAGTGCTAGGGGGCCGACCCAAGAGACCCAGTACTTC.

V usage is TRBV3-1 and J usage is TRBJ2-5; TRBD2 aligns across 10 bases. The CDR3 spans 14 residues. CDR1 LGHDT and CDR2 YNNKEL come from the germline V gene (reference sequence). The ends lost 4 bases at V and 7 bases at J; junction bases unmatched: 6. In DNA, the CDR3 is TGTGCCAGCAGCCCTAGCGGGAGTTCTGCGACCCAGTACTTC. Protein sequence: CASSPSGSSATQYF.

There are many counts of this clonotype. J is TRBJ2-7 and V is TRBV6-5; D may be TRBD1 or TRBD2 (5 bases each). This CDR3 has 14 amino acids. The germline V and J ends were trimmed by 6 bases and 7 bases, with 19 bases remaining between them. Germline V gene lookup returns CDR1 MNHEY and CDR2 SVGAGI. CDR3 coding DNA: TGTGCCAGCAGGCCACTTGGGACGCCGGGGGAGCAGTACTTC. Amino acids: CASRPLGTPGEQYF.

The chain recombines TRBV29-1 with TRBJ2-2, with a tentative D call TRBD2 (5 bases). The CDR3 extends over 14 amino acids. V was pared by 0 bases and J by 5 bases, with 10 bases between. Germline V lookup: CDR1 SQVTM, CDR2 ANQGSEA. DNA of the CDR3: TGCAGCGTTGAAGATCATGAGGGAACCGGGGAGCTGTTTTTT. Its translation: CSVEDHEGTGELFF.

This chain joins TRBV29-1 and TRBJ2-1; possibly TRBD1 for D (5 bases). Germline CDR1 is SQVTM and CDR2 is ANQGSEA. The CDR3 totals 11 residues. V lost 7 bases, J lost 7 bases, and 11 bases lay in between. The CDR3 here is CSALDSNEQFF. The CDR3 coding sequence is TGCAGCGCCCTAGACAGTAATGAGCAGTTCTTC.

This clonotype appeared a few times. This chain uses TRBV20-1 with TRBJ1-6; D possibly corresponds to TRBD1 (6 bases). The CDR3 covers 15 residues. CDR1 DFQATT and CDR2 SNEGSKA come from the germline V gene (reference sequence). V lost 0 bases and J 10 bases, leaving 16 bases between the germline ends. The CDR3 sequence is CSARDQVRGGSPLHF. The CDR3 nucleotides are TGCAGTGCTAGAGATCAGGTCAGGGGTGGATCACCCCTCCACTTT.

Ten or more counts support this clonotype. This chain connects TRBV12-3 or TRBV12-4 to TRBJ2-2; a weak D match, TRBD2 (6 bases). This CDR3 is built from 16 residues. The ends were cut back, 6 bases at V and 1 base at J, with 15 bases in the middle. CDR3 DNA sequence: TGTGCCAGCAGCCAACACCTTAGCGGGAACACCGGGGAGCTGTTTTTT. Its protein product is CASSQHLSGNTGELFF.

J is TRBJ2-1 and V is TRBV5-1, with a tentative D call TRBD2 (7 bases). Germline values: CDR1 SGHRS, CDR2 YFSETQ. Trimming cost V 4 bases and J 0 bases, with 14 bases left between them. The CDR3 is 16 residues long. The CDR3 sequence is CASSGGGLSSYNEQFF. DNA of the CDR3: TGCGCCAGCAGCGGGGGGGGCCTAAGCTCCTACAATGAGCAGTTCTTC.

Points on this clonotype: This may come from a read error, since a much larger clone is one base off. V and J are TRBV4-1 and TRBJ2-5; a possible D gene is TRBD1 (5 bases). Between the trimmed V and J ends, which lost 0 bases and 7 bases, there was a span of 15 bases. Per germline, CDR1 MGHRA and CDR2 YSYEKL. This CDR3 contains 15 residues. Here the CDR3 DNA reads TGCGCCAGCAGCCAAGATACTGGGATTAGGGGGACCCAGTACTTC. As protein: CASSQDTGIRGTQYF.

This clonotype was seen a handful of times. The chain uses TRBV4-1 and TRBJ1-2; D unresolved. V lost 2 bases, J lost 8 bases, and 9 bases lay in between. Per germline, CDR1 MGHRA and CDR2 YSYEKL. The CDR3 has 12 residues. The CDR3 coding sequence is TGCGCCAGCAGCCAAAGGCCTCACGGCTACACCTTC. Translated, it gives CASSQRPHGYTF.

The rearrangement links TRBV6-5 to TRBJ1-2, with 8 bases fitting TRBD1. The germline gives CDR1 MNHEY, CDR2 SVGAGI. This CDR3 contains 16 residues. V shed 4 bases, J shed 5 bases, and the junction held 12 bases outside the gene matches. CDR3 loop: CASSLTTGALWYGYTF. The CDR3 DNA is TGTGCCAGCAGTTTGACGACAGGGGCCCTGTGGTATGGCTACACCTTC.

This clonotype was seen a handful of times. This chain uses TRBV13 with TRBJ2-7; perhaps TRBD1 as D (7 bases). With 5 bases removed from V and 2 bases from J, the gap between germline ends came to 25 bases. Germline V CDR1 and CDR2: PRHDT, FYEKMQ (reference sequence). The CDR3 is made up of 18 amino acids. CDR3 residues: CASSLLGGGRADTYEQYF. The CDR3 DNA is TGTGCCAGCAGCCTCCTCGGAGGGGGCCGGGCGGATACCTACGAGCAGTACTTC.